This T cell receptor beta chain was found in a study of T-cell memory formation after mild COVID-19. General study results and limits: Cross-reactive memory appears to have joined, as suggested by some responding clones showing up in pre-infection memory.

The CDR3 length is 13 residues. V was clipped by 8 bases and J by 7 bases, with 15 bases between them. The V gene's germline CDR1 is SNHLY and CDR2 FYNNEI. With respect to this clonotype: The target antigen is unknown.

Constant-segment primers served in 5'RACE that generated TCR alpha and TCR beta cDNA libraries bearing sample barcodes and UMIs. One entry per CDR3 protein, called by TCRdb with MiXCR from the 5' RACE reads. The table shows hundreds of thousands of distinct CDR3 sequences, with more than 15% occurring only once. The material sequenced was PBMCs or a T cell subset sorted from them (not recorded which). This TCR was recovered from an adult woman who had mild COVID-19 (a few samples of this study predate the infection). Cell type and time point are not known. This sequence joins TRBV2 and TRBJ2-4; maybe TRBD2 (6 bases). CDR3 in amino acids: CASAGGDQNIQYF. The CDR3 bases are TGTGCCAGCGCAGGCGGGGATCAGAACATTCAGTACTTC.